The 13 T cell receptor beta chains listed next were all sequenced from one sample in a study of T cell responses to AZD1222 COVID-19 vaccine. The repertoire was sequenced with immunoSEQ multiplex PCR; TCRdb's copy has only in-frame clones and lacks some. This table holds fewer than 150,000 clones, about 91% found once. The sequencing used peripheral blood, collected 28 days after the second AZD1222 dose. Every receptor here comes from an adult who received the AZD1222 COVID-19 vaccine.

The chain recombines TRBV4-3 with TRBJ1-1, with D hard to call. The germline V gene has CDR1 LGHNA and CDR2 YSLEER. The CDR3 totals 14 residues. Trimming cost V 0 bases and J 12 bases, with 17 bases left between them. This CDR3 is CASSQDGRHSRPFF. The CDR3 nucleotides are TGCGCCAGCAGCCAAGACGGGAGACACTCAAGGCCTTTCTTT.

The chain uses TRBV7-2 and TRBJ2-1; 10 bases fit TRBD1. The length of the CDR3 is 22 residues. With 0 bases clipped from V and 0 bases from J, the junction kept 17 bases outside the gene matches. Germline V CDR1 and CDR2: SGHTA, FQGNSA. The CDR3 reads CASSLAVWGTGVERSSYNEQFF. The CDR3, as DNA: TGTGCCAGCAGCTTAGCGGTATGGGGGACAGGGGTTGAGAGGTCCTCCTACAATGAGCAGTTCTTC.

This chain joins TRBV10-1 and TRBJ2-1; D possibly corresponds to TRBD1 (5 bases). V was shortened by 2 bases and J by 2 bases, with 16 bases between the two germline ends. The CDR3 sequence is 17 residues long. Germline V gene lookup returns CDR1 WNHNN and CDR2 SYGVQD (reference sequence). CDR3 sequence: CASSEDRRNPTYNEQFF. The CDR3 region has the DNA TGCGCCAGCAGTGAGGACAGAAGAAATCCTACCTACAATGAGCAGTTCTTC.

This clone was found once. The V and J genes are TRBV7-2 and TRBJ2-3; D is unresolved. Trimming pared 6 bases from V and 5 bases from J, leaving 12 bases between. CDR1 is SGHTA, CDR2 FQGNSA, per germline. The CDR3 totals 13 residues. The CDR3 sequence is CASSTHSVDTQYF. For the CDR3, the DNA is TGTGCCAGCAGTACCCACAGCGTAGATACGCAGTATTTT.

The genes are TRBV18 and TRBJ1-1; perhaps TRBD1 as D (5 bases). Trimming stripped 1 base from V and 6 bases from J, with 9 bases between. This CDR3 contains 13 residues. Germline V lookup: CDR1 KGHSH, CDR2 LQKENI. Here the CDR3 reads CASSPRGIPEAFF. CDR3 nucleotide sequence: TGTGCCAGCTCACCACGGGGGATCCCTGAAGCTTTCTTT. The full variable domain, completed using reference TRBV18 and TRBJ1-1, is NAGVMQNPRHLVRRRGQEARLRCSPMKGHSHVYWYRQLPEEGLKFMVYLQKENIIDESGMPKERFSAEFPKEGPSILRIQQVVRGDSAAYFCASSPRGIPEAFFGQGTRLTVV.

This chain uses TRBV28 with TRBJ1-5; the D gene is possibly TRBD1 (6 bases). Germline V gives CDR1 MDHEN, CDR2 SYDVKM. Deletions cut 6 bases from V and 0 bases from J, with 15 bases between. The CDR3 consists of 16 residues. The CDR3 DNA sequence: TGTGCCAGCAGCTCGGGGGGGGCTTATAGCAATCAGCCCCAGCATTTT. Translation: CASSSGGAYSNQPQHF. Combining the CDR3 with reference TRBV28 and TRBJ1-5 gives the whole variable domain DVKVTQSSRYLVKRTGEKVFLECVQDMDHENMFWYRQDPGLGLRLIYFSYDVKMKEKGDIPEGYSVSREKKERFSLILESASTNQTSMYLCASSSGGAYSNQPQHFGDGTRLSIL.

The chain recombines TRBV30 with TRBJ1-1, with D possibly matching TRBD1 (5 bases). The CDR3 totals 14 residues. V lost 3 bases to trimming and J lost 0 bases, with 11 bases between them. In germline, CDR1 is GTSNPN, CDR2 SVGIG (reference sequence). DNA for the CDR3: TGTGCCTGGAGCTTTGGGGGGGTGAACACTGAAGCTTTCTTT. Protein product: CAWSFGGVNTEAFF.

This clone showed up just once. Here the CDR3 DNA reads TGTGCCAGCAGCTTGACTAGCGGGAGGGTCTCCTACAATGAGCAGTTCTTC. This codes for CASSLTSGRVSYNEQFF. The V gene is TRBV11-2, the J gene TRBJ2-1, with TRBD2 identical over 14 bases. CDR3 length equals 17 residues. Germline trimming cut 3 bases from V and 0 bases from J; bases unmatched to any gene: 1. CDR1 and CDR2 from the germline V gene are SGHAT and FQNNGV.

This sequence joins TRBV19 and TRBJ2-1; D not certain. The V and J ends lost 2 bases and 8 bases respectively, with 13 bases between them. Germline assignment: CDR1 LNHDA and CDR2 SQIVND (reference sequence). The CDR3 is 14 amino acids. The CDR3 DNA follows: TGTGCCAGTAGTATAAGAAGAACGTCGGATGAGCAGTTCTTC. It translates to CASSIRRTSDEQFF.

The CDR3 DNA is TGCGCCAGCAGCTTGGCGGGGGGAGGCACTGAAGCTTTCTTT. It translates to CASSLAGGGTEAFF. The rearrangement uses TRBV5-1 and TRBJ1-1; possibly TRBD1 for D (5 bases). The V end was cut by 0 bases, the J end by 4 bases, with 10 bases between. This CDR3 region has 14 residues. CDR1 is SGHRS and CDR2 is YFSETQ in the germline V gene.

V is TRBV11-2 and J is TRBJ1-1; D gene uncertain. Trimming cost V 7 bases and J 4 bases, with 19 bases left between them. The CDR3 consists of 15 residues. Germline values: CDR1 SGHAT, CDR2 FQNNGV. The CDR3 spells CASTSTEPRTTEAFF. CDR3 DNA sequence: TGTGCCAGCACTTCCACGGAACCGCGGACCACTGAAGCTTTCTTT.

This sequence joins TRBV3-1 (or the pseudogene TRBV3-2) and TRBJ1-5; D is unclear. The ends were cut back, 1 base at V and 0 bases at J, with 4 bases in the middle. Germline-derived CDR1 and CDR2 are LGHDT and YNNKEL (reference sequence). The CDR3 totals 14 residues. The CDR3 region has the DNA TGTGCCAGCAGCCAAGGCTATAGCAATCAGCCCCAGCATTTT. Its protein product is CASSQGYSNQPQHF.

V and J are TRBV29-1 and TRBJ2-5; 7 bases fit TRBD2. Trimming removed 6 bases from V and 5 bases from J; junction bases left unmatched: 15. The CDR3 consists of 15 residues. Germline V CDR1 and CDR2: SQVTM, ANQGSEA. This chain's CDR3 is CSVPREGNFLETQYF. CDR3 bases: TGCAGCGTCCCCAGGGAGGGGAACTTTTTGGAGACCCAGTACTTC.